Listed below are T cell receptor beta chains from one sample, sequenced in a study of shared clonotypes between healthy human individuals. Repertoires were generated with immunoSEQ multiplex PCR, while TCRdb's copy carries only in-frame clones and drops some. The sample has around 2.1 million clones; approximately 96% are singletons. The sample was naive CD4+ T cells sorted from blood. The source of these receptors is a man in his late teens or twenties in good health. Each CDR3 is given with its conserved first and last residue. D genes are given only for firm matches. Clone size is shown for a subset of rows, as once, few, many or a class of expanded clone.

>TRBV19|TRBJ1-5|once|-
CASSTNTGPNQPQHF
TGTGCCAGTAGTACAAACACAGGGCCCAATCAGCCCCAGCATTTT
>TRBV29-1|TRBJ1-1|once|-
CSVENGGAEAFF
TGCAGCGTTGAAAACGGAGGGGCTGAAGCTTTCTTT
>TRBV6-5|TRBJ1-6|-|TRBD1
CASSWKGGQGSSPLHF
TGTGCCAGCAGTTGGAAGGGAGGACAGGGGTCTTCACCCCTCCACTTT
>TRBV7-2|TRBJ2-5|-|-
CASSERRPGETQYF
TGTGCCAGCAGCGAGAGGCGCCCGGGGGAGACCCAGTACTTC
>TRBV5-4|TRBJ1-3|-|TRBD1
CASSMYRGTGNTIYF
TGTGCCAGCAGCATGTACAGGGGGACAGGAAACACCATATATTTT
>TRBV10-3|TRBJ2-2|-|-
CAISVKGNTGELFF
TGTGCCATCAGTGTGAAAGGGAACACCGGGGAGCTGTTTTTT
>TRBV5-1|TRBJ2-7|-|TRBD1
CASSPTSTGSSYEQYF
TGCGCCAGCAGCCCAACTTCGACAGGGTCGTCCTACGAGCAGTACTTC
>TRBV10-3|TRBJ1-3|-|-
CAIGEGLSGNTIYF
TGTGCCATCGGAGAGGGCCTCTCTGGAAACACCATATATTTT
>TRBV18|TRBJ2-7|-|-
CASSPRSPSSYEQYF
TGTGCCAGCTCACCACGGTCTCCGAGCTCCTACGAGCAGTACTTC
>TRBV5-6|TRBJ2-6|-|-
CASSLWADSGANVLTF
TGTGCCAGCAGCTTGTGGGCGGACTCTGGGGCCAACGTCCTGACTTTC
>TRBV5-1|TRBJ2-2|-|-
CASSLVDPGGSTGELFF
TGCGCCAGCAGCTTGGTGGACCCCGGGGGCAGCACCGGGGAGCTGTTTTTT
>TRBV6-1|TRBJ2-5|-|-
CASSDIQGNWETQYF
TGTGCCAGCAGTGACATTCAGGGTAACTGGGAGACCCAGTACTTC
>TRBV6-1|TRBJ2-3|-|TRBD2
CASSEAAGGYTDTQYF
TGTGCCAGCAGTGAGGCGGCGGGAGGGTACACAGATACGCAGTATTTT
>TRBV9|TRBJ2-3|-|TRBD2
CASSPRTSGGTDTQYF
TGTGCCAGCAGCCCAAGAACTAGCGGGGGAACAGATACGCAGTATTTT
>TRBV18|TRBJ1-1|-|-
CASSPHRATEAFF
TGTGCCAGCTCACCACACAGGGCGACTGAAGCTTTCTTT